Listed here are 12 T cell receptor beta chains from one sample, sequenced in a study of blood T cells in healthy people across ages. It was with a sample-barcoded 5' primer and a J-beta primer mix that a second PCR of roughly 7 to 12 cycles was run. TCRdb reprocessed the 5' RACE reads via MiXCR and lists one record per CDR3 protein. The sample lists roughly 1.6 million distinct CDR3 sequences, 34% seen once, with about 10% in the top ten. The sequencing sample was made of blood. Receptors originate from a woman between 25 and 40 years old in good health.

This clonotype was picked up a small number of times. This chain connects TRBV2 to TRBJ2-7; D possibly uses TRBD1 or TRBD2 (6 bases each). This CDR3 spans 15 amino acids. Germline CDR1 is SNHLY and CDR2 is FYNNEI. V lost 2 bases and J 1 base, leaving 12 bases between the germline ends. CDR3 amino acids: CASSEWRDKSYEQYF. CDR3 sequence (DNA): TGTGCCAGCAGTGAATGGCGGGACAAATCCTACGAGCAGTACTTC.

Only a few counts were recorded for this clonotype. The chain uses TRBV18 and TRBJ1-6; D ambiguous. From germline, CDR1 is KGHSH and CDR2 LQKENI. The CDR3 runs 15 residues. Trimming shortened V by 3 bases and J by 5 bases, and 11 bases separated the two germline ends. Written as DNA, the CDR3 is TGTGCCAGCTCACCTTTGGGCGACCATAATTCACCCCTCCACTTT. This sequence encodes CASSPLGDHNSPLHF.

In regard to this clonotype: Compared with germline, one end of the junction differs, possibly owing to a read error. This chain joins TRBV4-2 and TRBJ2-3, with TRBD1 identical over 8 bases. CDR3 length: 16 amino acids. Germline CDR1 reads LGHNA; CDR2 reads YNFKEQ. In nucleotides, the CDR3 is TGTACCAGCAGCCAACGGACGACAGGGGACACAGATACGCAGTATTTT. Translated: CTSSQRTTGDTDTQYF.

This clonotype was seen a handful of times. V and J are TRBV6-1 and TRBJ2-1; D is ambiguous. Trimming pared 3 bases from V and 4 bases from J, leaving 13 bases between. Germline V gives CDR1 MNHNS, CDR2 SASEGT. This CDR3 region has 15 residues. The CDR3 region is CASSDKPGRYNEQFF. DNA for the CDR3: TGTGCCAGCAGTGACAAGCCCGGACGGTACAATGAGCAGTTCTTC.

The V call is TRBV20-1, the J call TRBJ1-2, with 10 bases lining up with TRBD1. Losses at the gene ends were 0 bases for V and 6 bases for J; bases not matched to a gene: 1. CDR1 is DFQATT, CDR2 SNEGSKA, per germline (reference sequence). CDR3 length equals 13 residues. In DNA form, the CDR3 reads TGCAGTGCTAGAGACGGGACAGGGGATGGCTACACCTTC. It specifies CSARDGTGDGYTF.

This clonotype was found a few times. The chain carries TRBV20-1 and TRBJ2-2; D is possibly TRBD1 (6 bases). The V end was cut by 1 base, the J end by 7 bases, with 16 bases between. This CDR3 comprises 15 residues. The germline gives CDR1 DFQATT, CDR2 SNEGSKA (reference sequence). CDR3 sequence reads: CSARADSLEGGELFF. DNA for the CDR3: TGCAGTGCTAGAGCGGACAGCCTTGAAGGCGGGGAGCTGTTTTTT.

The chain has TRBV28 and TRBJ1-2; 7 bases are a match to TRBD1. This CDR3 has 14 residues. V was pared by 2 bases and J by 5 bases, with 5 bases of the junction left unmatched. Germline V gene sequence: CDR1 MDHEN, CDR2 SYDVKM. CDR3 in DNA: TGTGCCAGCAGTTTAGGAGGGGGCTGGTATGGCTACACCTTC. It translates to CASSLGGGWYGYTF.

This clonotype was recorded a few times. The chain links TRBV3-1 to TRBJ2-6; no reliable D call. The CDR3 contains 17 residues. The ends were cut back, 2 bases at V and 0 bases at J, with 11 bases in the middle. Per germline, CDR1 LGHDT and CDR2 YNNKEL (reference sequence). The CDR3 spells CASSQRSLSSGANVLTF. The CDR3, as DNA: TGTGCCAGCAGCCAACGGTCGCTCAGCTCTGGGGCCAACGTCCTGACTTTC.

CDR3 residues: CSASDVNQPQHF. DNA of the CDR3: TGCAGTGCATCGGACGTTAATCAGCCCCAGCATTTT. The chain uses TRBV20-1 and TRBJ1-5; the D is unclear. Trimming took 6 bases from V and 4 from J, leaving 10 bases between them. The CDR3 loop spans 12 amino acids. Germline values: CDR1 DFQATT, CDR2 SNEGSKA (reference sequence).

The chain employs TRBV7-9 and TRBJ1-2; 7 nucleotides agree with TRBD1. The CDR3 is 17 residues long. The V gene end was trimmed by 2 bases and the J gene end by 1 base; junction bases not matched to a gene: 10. Per the germline V gene, CDR1 is SEHNR and CDR2 is FQNEAQ (reference sequence). CDR3 protein: CASSLPRTGQLNYGYTF. The CDR3 nucleotides read TGTGCCAGCAGCTTACCTCGTACGGGACAGCTTAACTATGGCTACACCTTC.

This rearrangement joins TRBV6-1 to TRBJ2-3, with TRBD1 matching over 8 bases. The germline gives CDR1 MNHNS, CDR2 SASEGT. The CDR3 runs 16 residues. V was clipped by 0 bases and J by 1 base; unmatched bases: 3. The CDR3 loop reads CASSEAQGAGTDTQYF. For the CDR3, the DNA is TGTGCCAGCAGTGAAGCGCAGGGGGCCGGCACAGATACGCAGTATTTT.

This sequence joins TRBV5-1 and TRBJ1-2, with 9 positions matching TRBD1. V shed 0 bases, J shed 4 bases, and the junction held 4 bases outside the gene matches. Per the germline V gene, CDR1 is SGHRS and CDR2 is YFSETQ. The CDR3 extends over 15 amino acids. The CDR3 region has the DNA TGCGCCAGCAGCTTGGATTTGGACAGGGGCTATGGCTACACCTTC. Encoded protein: CASSLDLDRGYGYTF. The variable domain in full, completed from reference TRBV5-1 and TRBJ1-2, reads KAGVTQTPRYLIKTRGQQVTLSCSPISGHRSVSWYQQTPGQGLQFLFEYFSETQRNKGNFPGRFSGRQFSNSRSEMNVSTLELGDSALYLCASSLDLDRGYGYTFGSGTRLTVV.